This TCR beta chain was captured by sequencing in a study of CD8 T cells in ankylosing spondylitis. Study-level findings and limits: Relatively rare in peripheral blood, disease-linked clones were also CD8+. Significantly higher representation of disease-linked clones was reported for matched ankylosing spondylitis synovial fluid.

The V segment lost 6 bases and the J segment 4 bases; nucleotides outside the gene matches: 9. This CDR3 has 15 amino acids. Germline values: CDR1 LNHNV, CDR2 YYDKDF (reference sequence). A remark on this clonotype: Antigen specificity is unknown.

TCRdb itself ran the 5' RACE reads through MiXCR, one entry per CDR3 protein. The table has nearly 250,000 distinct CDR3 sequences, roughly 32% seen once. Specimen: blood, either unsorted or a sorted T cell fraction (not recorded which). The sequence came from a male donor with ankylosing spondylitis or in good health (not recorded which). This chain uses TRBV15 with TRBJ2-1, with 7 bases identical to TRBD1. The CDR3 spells CATRGDRDRYNEQFF. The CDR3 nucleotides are TGTGCCACCAGAGGCGACCGGGACAGATACAATGAGCAGTTCTTC.